The present T cell receptor beta chain was sequenced within a study of T cell repertoires in cytomegalovirus infection (dated 2019 in TCRdb). For the wider study: The HLA type of each donor mattered for the analysis, because public TCR beta signatures pointed to carriage of CMV infection along with the matching HLA type. The paper's findings and limits, for the study overall: The ex vivo response was dominated by HLA-C-restricted CMV-specific TCR beta clonotypes, which also provided the single most frequent clonotype in two of eight donors. Cumulative frequency of public TCR beta family members discriminated carriers of CMV infection plus the relevant HLA type in this cohort and an independent 352-donor cohort.

This clonotype was detected only a few times. Its antigen has not been determined. Nothing much larger sits one base from this clone, and base qualities are not available. The sequencer listed for this sample is Illumina HiSeq 1500. TCRdb trimmed the raw reads at Q25, called clones with MiXCR and kept productive beta chains. For every CDR3 protein sequence, its rows merge into one entry that carries the most common genes and DNA. The sample records about 250,000 distinct CDR3 sequences, around an eighth of which are singletons. 1.5% to 2% of the sample lies in the top ten. From the germline V gene, CDR1 is SGDLS and CDR2 is YYNGEE. The CDR3 covers 15 residues, taking in both the cysteine and the phenylalanine. The retained sequence is limited to the CDR3, 45 bases, with the frame set at the first base. V loses 4 bases, J loses 9 bases, and the germline ends lie 22 bases apart.

This TCR was sampled from a human donor in good health (CMV status not recorded). Some clones in this sample may be carry-over from other donors' samples. The chain was built from TRBV9 and TRBJ1-1; a weak D assignment points to TRBD1 (6 bases agree). Sample: PBMCs. The CDR3 here reads CASSSSQGFTVKAFF. The DNA sequence is as follows: TGTGCCAGCAGCTCATCACAGGGCTTCACGGTCAAAGCTTTCTTT.